This T cell receptor (beta chain) was found in a study of cytomegalovirus exposure and HLA in healthy donors. PCR used 60 Vbeta primers and 13 Jbeta primers. Generated by immunoSEQ multiplex PCR, the TCRdb table keeps only in-frame clones and is missing some. The data show about 160,000 clones, 80% to 90% seen once. V lost 0 bases and J lost 5, with 16 bases in between. The CDR3 sequence is 16 residues long. Germline V gene lookup returns CDR1 SGHNT and CDR2 YENEEA. Material for sequencing was PBMCs. This sequence was found in a man aged 45-65 years in good health and CMV-seropositive. The V call is TRBV11-3, the J call TRBJ2-5, with D possibly being TRBD2 (5 bases). The CDR3 here is CASSLDQRVRGETQYF. The CDR3 DNA reads as TGTGCCAGCAGCTTAGATCAAAGAGTCCGAGGGGAGACCCAGTACTTC. Combining the CDR3 with reference TRBV11-3 and TRBJ2-5 gives the whole variable domain EAGVVQSPRYKIIEKKQPVAFWCNPISGHNTLYWYLQNLGQGPELLIRYENEEAVDDSQLPKDRFSAERLKGVDSTLKIQPAELGDSAVYLCASSLDQRVRGETQYFGPGTRLLVL.